One and the same sample provided the 10 T cell receptor beta chains below, sequenced in a study of blood T cell repertoires in COVID-19. Generated by immunoSEQ multiplex PCR, the TCRdb table keeps only in-frame clones and is missing some. The sample has some 270,000 clones; about 89% are singletons. The sequencing sample was made of peripheral blood. The receptors were sampled from a woman in her sixties or seventies who had recovered from COVID-19.

Written as DNA, the CDR3 is TGCAGTGCTCGCACCGGGGCTGAAGCTTTCTTT. Translation: CSARTGAEAFF. This chain joins TRBV20-1 and TRBJ1-1, with unresolved D. Trimming stripped 5 bases from V and 6 bases from J, with 10 bases between. This CDR3 comprises 11 residues. Germline loops: CDR1 DFQATT, CDR2 SNEGSKA (reference sequence).

The chain links TRBV3-1 (or the pseudogene TRBV3-2) to TRBJ2-7; D not certain. The CDR3 loop spans 14 amino acids. Germline values: CDR1 LGHDT, CDR2 YNNKEL (reference sequence). Trimming shortened V by 2 bases and J by 3 bases, and 11 bases separated the two germline ends. CDR3 DNA sequence: TGTGCCAGCAGCCAAAACTATCTACACTACGAGCAGTACTTC. It is translated as CASSQNYLHYEQYF.

This sequence joins TRBV5-1 and TRBJ2-3, with D perhaps matching TRBD2 (7 bases). This CDR3 region has 13 residues. Per germline, CDR1 SGHRS and CDR2 YFSETQ. Trimming removed 10 bases at V and 6 bases at J, with 18 bases between. The CDR3 DNA follows: TGCGCCGCCAGGGAGGGGGGTCAGGATACGCAGTATTTT. Translation: CAAREGGQDTQYF. The full variable domain, with the rest looked up from reference TRBV5-1 and TRBJ2-3, is KAGVTQTPRYLIKTRGQQVTLSCSPISGHRSVSWYQQTPGQGLQFLFEYFSETQRNKGNFPGRFSGRQFSNSRSEMNVSTLELGDSALYLCAAREGGQDTQYFGPGTRLTVL.

The V call is TRBV7-9, the J call TRBJ2-3; D might be TRBD2 (6 bases). The germline gives CDR1 SEHNR, CDR2 FQNEAQ (reference sequence). V lost 3 bases to trimming and J lost 2 bases, with 15 bases between them. The CDR3 totals 16 residues. CDR3: CASSFSVRDSTDTQYF. DNA for the CDR3: TGTGCCAGCAGCTTTTCCGTAAGGGACTCCACAGATACGCAGTATTTT.

The chain employs TRBV5-4 and TRBJ2-3; the match to TRBD2 covers 8 bases. Germline loops: CDR1 SGHNT, CDR2 YYREEE (reference sequence). This CDR3 is 15 amino acids long. Trimming cost V 2 bases and J 0 bases; bases outside gene matches: 2. CDR3 sequence (DNA): TGTGCCAGCAGCTTACTAGCGGCTAGCACAGATACGCAGTATTTT. Translated: CASSLLAASTDTQYF.

This chain connects TRBV6-5 to TRBJ2-3, with 8 bases matching TRBD2. From germline, CDR1 is MNHEY and CDR2 SVGAGI. V shed 7 bases, J shed 5 bases, and the junction held 8 bases outside the gene matches. The CDR3 runs to 14 residues. The CDR3 DNA sequence: TGTGCCAGCAACTACGGGGGGGCCTTAGATACGCAGTATTTT. This translates into CASNYGGALDTQYF.

V and J are TRBV7-2 and TRBJ1-5; unclear D gene. The CDR3 runs 13 residues. Germline values: CDR1 SGHTA, CDR2 FQGNSA. Deletions cut 1 base from V and 6 bases from J, with 7 bases between. CDR3 DNA sequence: TGTGCCAGCAGCTTAGGAGCCCTTCAGCCCCAGCATTTT. It encodes CASSLGALQPQHF. The full variable domain, completed using reference TRBV7-2 and TRBJ1-5, is GAGVSQSPSNKVTEKGKDVELRCDPISGHTALYWYRQSLGQGLEFLIYFQGNSAPDKSGLPSDRFSAERTGGSVSTLTIQRTQQEDSAVYLCASSLGALQPQHFGDGTRLSIL.

The CDR3 is CASYGQGLNQPQHF. As DNA, the CDR3 is TGTGCCAGTTACGGCCAGGGCCTCAATCAGCCCCAGCATTTT. The chain has TRBV28 and TRBJ1-5, with a tentative D call TRBD1 (5 bases). Germline CDR1 reads MDHEN; CDR2 reads SYDVKM. This CDR3 spans 14 amino acids. Trimming took 9 bases from V and 3 from J, leaving 15 bases between them.

The chain uses TRBV10-3 and TRBJ1-1; maybe TRBD1 (5 bases). The CDR3 covers 16 residues. V was cut by 3 bases and J by 4 bases, with 18 bases left in between. Germline V lookup: CDR1 ENHRY, CDR2 SYGVKD. CDR3 DNA: TGTGCCATCAGTGAATCTGGGGGGGGACGGACCACTGAAGCTTTCTTT. This encodes CAISESGGGRTTEAFF.

J is TRBJ2-3 and V is TRBV5-1; 8 nucleotides match TRBD1. The germline CDR1 and CDR2 sequences are SGHRS and YFSETQ. The CDR3 covers 15 residues. V was clipped by 2 bases and J by 2 bases; unmatched bases: 4. The CDR3 sequence is CASSFRTGNTDTQYF. CDR3 in DNA: TGCGCCAGCAGCTTTAGGACAGGGAACACAGATACGCAGTATTTT.